Presented here are 3 T cell receptor beta chains from one specimen sequenced in a study of identical twins. TCRdb itself ran the 5' RACE reads through MiXCR, one entry per CDR3 protein. The sample gives approximately 210,000 distinct CDR3 sequences, about a tenth of which show up once; around 5% is in the top ten. Sequences were obtained from memory (CD45RO+) T cells sorted from blood. All receptors come from a woman aged 18-30 years in good health.

This sequence joins TRBV11-2 and TRBJ2-1; D is unclear. CDR3 size: 15 residues. Between the trimmed V and J ends, which lost 5 bases and 2 bases, there was a span of 13 bases. In germline, CDR1 is SGHAT, CDR2 FQNNGV. CDR3 amino acids: CASSPPGITYNEQFF. DNA of the CDR3: TGTGCCAGCAGCCCACCTGGTATAACCTACAATGAGCAGTTCTTC.

This clonotype was seen at least ten times. V usage is TRBV4-2 and J usage is TRBJ2-7; 9 bases align to TRBD2. The germline V gene encodes CDR1 LGHNA and CDR2 YNFKEQ. This CDR3 region has 16 residues. V was clipped by 4 bases and J by 5 bases; unmatched bases: 12. CDR3 protein: CASSLFVDSGGDEQYF. CDR3 coding DNA: TGTGCCAGCAGCCTTTTCGTTGATAGCGGGGGCGACGAGCAGTACTTC.

In its sample, this clonotype was seen many times. The CDR3 nucleotides read TGTGCCAGCAGTTTTGGAGAGACCCAGTACTTC. This codes for CASSFGETQYF. The genes are TRBV12-3 or TRBV12-4 and TRBJ2-5; no reliable D call. Trimming shortened V by 3 bases and J by 4 bases, and 3 bases separated the two germline ends. The CDR3 length is 11 residues.